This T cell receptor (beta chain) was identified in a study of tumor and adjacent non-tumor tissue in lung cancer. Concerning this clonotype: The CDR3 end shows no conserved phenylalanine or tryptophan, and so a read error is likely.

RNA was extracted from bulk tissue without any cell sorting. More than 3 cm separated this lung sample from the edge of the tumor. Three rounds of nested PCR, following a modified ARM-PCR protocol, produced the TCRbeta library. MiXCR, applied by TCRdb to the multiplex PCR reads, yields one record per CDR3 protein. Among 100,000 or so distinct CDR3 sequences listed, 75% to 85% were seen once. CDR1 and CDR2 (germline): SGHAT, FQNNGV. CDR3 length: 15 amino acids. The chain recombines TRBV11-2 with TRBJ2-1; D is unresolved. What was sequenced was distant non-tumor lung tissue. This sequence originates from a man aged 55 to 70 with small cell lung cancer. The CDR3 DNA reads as TGTACCTGCAGCTTAGAGCCCGCCTCCTACAATGAGCAGTTCTTA. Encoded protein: CTCSLEPASYNEQFL.